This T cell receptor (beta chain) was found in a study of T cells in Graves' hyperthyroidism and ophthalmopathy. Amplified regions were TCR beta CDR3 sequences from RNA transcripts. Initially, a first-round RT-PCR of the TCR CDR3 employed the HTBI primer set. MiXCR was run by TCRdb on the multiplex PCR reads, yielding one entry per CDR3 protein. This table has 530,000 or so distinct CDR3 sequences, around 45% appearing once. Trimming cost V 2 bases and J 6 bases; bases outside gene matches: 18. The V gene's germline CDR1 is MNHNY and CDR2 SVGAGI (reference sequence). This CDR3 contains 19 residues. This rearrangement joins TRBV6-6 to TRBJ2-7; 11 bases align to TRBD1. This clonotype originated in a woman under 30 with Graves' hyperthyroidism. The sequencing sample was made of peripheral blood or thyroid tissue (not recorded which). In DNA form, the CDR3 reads TGTGCCAGCAGTTACCTGAGGGTGCGTTCAGGGACAGGGGGAGGCGAGCAGTACTTC. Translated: CASSYLRVRSGTGGGEQYF.